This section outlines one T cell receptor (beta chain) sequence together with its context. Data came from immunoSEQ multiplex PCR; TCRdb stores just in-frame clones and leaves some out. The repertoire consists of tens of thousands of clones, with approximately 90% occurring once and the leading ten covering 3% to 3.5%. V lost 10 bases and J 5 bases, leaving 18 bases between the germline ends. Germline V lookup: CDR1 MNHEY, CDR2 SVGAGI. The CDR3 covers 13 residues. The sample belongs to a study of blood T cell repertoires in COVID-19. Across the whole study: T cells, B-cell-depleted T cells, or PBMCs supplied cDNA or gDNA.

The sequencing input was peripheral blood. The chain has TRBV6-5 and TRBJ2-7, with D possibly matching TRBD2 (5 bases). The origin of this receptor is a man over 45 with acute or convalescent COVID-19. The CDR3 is CATRRGYRDEQYF. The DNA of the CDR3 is TGTGCCACCAGACGGGGATACAGAGACGAGCAGTACTTC.